These 4 T cell receptor beta chains were sequenced from one sample in a study of CD8+CD57+ T cells in acquired aplastic anemia. Whoever was chosen for sequencing had shown CD8+CD57+ cell expansion by flow cytometry. Genomic DNA, the template, was used for profiling of the TCR beta VDJ and CDR3. Each CDR3 protein gets one entry after TCRdb re-called the reads with MiXCR. Here the sample spans some 200,000 distinct CDR3 sequences, 60% to 80% being singletons. The sequenced material came from sorted CD4+, CD8+, or CD8+CD57+ T cells (not recorded which) from PBMCs. These receptors originate from a human donor with aplastic anemia.

The V and J genes are TRBV7-3 and TRBJ2-5; D gene unclear. The CDR3 sequence is 15 residues long. Germline-derived CDR1 and CDR2 are SGHTA and FQGTGA. Trimming shortened V by 2 bases and J by 4 bases, and 14 bases separated the two germline ends. CDR3 in DNA: TGTGCCAGCAGCTTACTGGGGATTTTCGGAGAGACCCAGTACTTC. As protein: CASSLLGIFGETQYF.

This clonotype occurred a few times. In DNA form, the CDR3 reads TGTGCCAGCAGCGCCGAGGTGAACACTGAAGCTTTCTTT. It specifies CASSAEVNTEAFF. The V gene is TRBV7-6, the J gene TRBJ1-1; D remains unclear. CDR3 length: 13 residues. The germline gives CDR1 SGHVS, CDR2 FNYEAQ. Trimming took off 5 bases at V and 0 bases at J, with 7 bases between the two ends.

CDR3 nucleotide sequence: TGTGCCAGCAGCCCCCTTGGGACTGGAAACACCATATATTTT. Translation: CASSPLGTGNTIYF. The chain uses TRBV5-5 and TRBJ1-3; no definite D call. From germline, CDR1 is SGHKS and CDR2 YYEKEE (reference sequence). The CDR3 spans 14 residues. V was pared by 4 bases and J by 2 bases, with 10 bases between.

The chain uses TRBV24-1 and TRBJ1-2, with 10 bases fitting TRBD1. Germline assignment: CDR1 KGHDR and CDR2 SFDVKD. The V segment lost 4 bases and the J segment 4 bases; nucleotides outside the gene matches: 5. This CDR3 has 15 amino acids. For the CDR3, the DNA is TGTGCCACCAGTGAAGGGGACAGGGGAGTCTATGGCTACACCTTC. It translates to CATSEGDRGVYGYTF.